The present T cell receptor (beta chain) was sequenced within a study of blood T cells in healthy people across ages (dated by TCRdb to the mid-2010s). Context from the whole study: In model experiments, template switching captured about one uniquely barcoded TCR beta cDNA molecule for every two T cells. Age-related changes in TCR beta repertoire diversity were measured in the study by deep sequencing normalized with unique cDNA molecular identifiers. The donors were split into four age groups: young (average around 15 years), middle-aged (over 35), aged (more than 60) and long-lived (more than 80). Donors of different ages were randomly distributed across sequencing lanes to avoid experimental bias. For two donors (one aged 18 to 29 and one aged 80 or older), the study analyzed two additional independent replicas of 1 million unique cDNA reads from the same blood draw. General findings and caveats noted by the study authors: Because donor CMV infection status was unknown, age-related changes in expanded clonotypes were potentially confounded. Compared with the aged group, more naive CD4+ T cells, fewer expanded clones and increased TCR diversity were shown by the long-lived group, suggesting age selection. The percentage of naive T cells measured by flow cytometry correlated strongly with observed TCR beta diversity. Estimates of total diversity based on one million sequenced T cells were regarded as lower bounds and as underestimates. As age increased, observed TCR beta diversity per million T cells dropped in a roughly linear way, and a significant reduction was already evident by age 40. Because profiling used bulk unsorted PBMCs, naive and antigen-experienced compartments could not be compared conclusively.

Comments on this clonotype: Its cognate antigen has yet to be identified. The sample holds no much larger clone one base away, and base qualities are not on file.

V is cut by 7 bases and J by 4 bases, and the space between the germline ends is 15 bases. CDR1 and CDR2, per the germline V gene, are ENHRY and SYGVKD. The CDR3 numbers 14 residues from cysteine through phenylalanine. The DNA shown is the 42-base CDR3, in frame from base 1. Preparation of the library involved 5' RACE. The run used an Illumina HiSeq 2500. The second PCR ran for roughly 6 to 11 cycles and used a J-beta primer mix along with a sample-barcoded 5' primer. A unique molecular identifier was introduced onto each TCR beta cDNA molecule by a template-switch 5' adaptor carrying 12 random nucleotides. Each sample yielded at least 2.5 million CDR3-containing paired-end reads. All of the RNA was converted into first-strand cDNA using the Mint cDNA synthesis kit, with a TRBC-specific oligonucleotide serving as the primer. After uracil-DNA glycosylase treatment, a first 18-cycle PCR used universal primers M1SS and BC2_uni_R on all cDNA. The source study handled its data this way. Normalization of each sample was performed by random selection of 1 million high-quality reads, each carrying a distinct molecular identifier. Instead of being binned into consensus sequences, reads with shared molecular identifiers were discarded. MiTCR, with a Q25 quality threshold and the strictest error-elimination algorithm, was used for CDR3 identification, clonotype clustering and error correction. A nonparametric unseen species model with Euler transformation was used to estimate a lower bound on total TCR beta diversity. TCRdb reran the public reads through fastp at Q25 and MiXCR, keeping productive beta chains. Entries that share a CDR3 protein sequence are merged under the most common genes and DNA. V and J calls and clone size were set by TCRdb, not the authors. The sample has about a million distinct CDR3 sequences on record, 45% to 60% of them singletons. The top ten constitute about 20% of the sample.

The donors were a few dozen Caucasian individuals from Russia, aged roughly 6 to 100 years, who were systemically healthy. Each donor gave ten milliliters of peripheral blood, drawn into EDTA-treated Vacutainer tubes. Ficoll-Paque density-gradient centrifugation was used to isolate PBMCs, with at least 6.5 million per sample. Total RNA was extracted from PBMCs with Trizol reagent, with at least 6 micrograms obtained per sample. The percentages of naive CD45RAhigh/CD27high T cells were determined by flow cytometry on a PBMC aliquot from every donor. The sequence was obtained from an older woman in good health. Sequences were obtained from blood. This chain joins TRBV10-3 to TRBJ2-3, with TRBD1 tentatively as D gene (5 bases match). The base sequence is TGTGCCATCACAAAGGACAACCTGCCAGATACGCAGTATTTT. Protein translation: CAITKDNLPDTQYF.